The rows below give T cell receptor beta chains drawn from one sample of a study of spatial heterogeneity in lung cancer. MiXCR, applied by TCRdb to the 5' RACE reads, yields one record per CDR3 protein. This table has over 50,000 distinct CDR3 sequences, about 5.9% appearing once. The specimen comprised PBMCs, sampled at surgery. The receptors were gathered from a female donor with early-stage non-small cell lung cancer. Each CDR3 is given without its conserved first and last residue.

j_call v_call cdr3_aa
TRBJ2-1 TRBV5-4 ASSLGGALYNEQF
TRBJ2-7 TRBV11-2 ASSLAQSSYEQY
TRBJ1-2 TRBV21-1 ASSKRAHGYT
TRBJ2-1 TRBV7-9 ASSLVRGIYNEQF
TRBJ2-1 TRBV20-1 SAPGLTPSRNEQF
TRBJ1-5 TRBV24-1 ATQGANQPQH
TRBJ2-2 TRBV29-1 SADRGGNTGELF
TRBJ1-6 TRBV20-1 SAPRDRNSPLH
TRBJ2-3 TRBV27 ASSSGFSTDTQY
TRBJ2-7 TRBV5-6 ASSLAGSYEQY
TRBJ1-3 TRBV6-6 ASSYSAIGNTIY
TRBJ1-1 TRBV29-1 SVGRENEAF
TRBJ1-5 TRBV5-6 ASSLDPNQPQH
TRBJ1-1 TRBV10-3 AISLLGQGADTEAF
TRBJ1-1 TRBV20-1 SARDSPKRQRRDTEAF
TRBJ2-1 TRBV14 ASRDTSSSYNEQF
TRBJ2-1 TRBV20-1 SARPPGGADNEQF
TRBJ1-5 TRBV28 ASSLGQGSQPQH
TRBJ1-1 TRBV5-1 ASSLASLDKNTEAF
TRBJ2-3 TRBV12-3/TRBV12-4 ASSSVPGTDTQY
TRBJ2-2 TRBV13 ATAPGLAGGPRNTGELF
TRBJ1-4 TRBV7-2 ASSLNGPWEKLF
TRBJ2-5 TRBV7-7 ASSLGPVQETQY
TRBJ2-3 TRBV7-3 ASSLGLATTDTQY
TRBJ1-1 TRBV12-3/TRBV12-4 ASRTAELMNTEAF
TRBJ1-1 TRBV7-2 ASSLQGYTEAF
TRBJ2-7 TRBV3-1 ASSRGSYEQY
TRBJ2-5 TRBV12-3/TRBV12-4 ASSSQRLQETQY
TRBJ2-5 TRBV6-5 ASSQGQGMETQY
TRBJ2-6 TRBV6-1 ATGLAGGGGANVLT
TRBJ2-3 TRBV28 ASSPGGTDTQY
TRBJ2-2 TRBV7-3 ASSPLGPTGELF
TRBJ2-5 TRBV20-1 SAQTGPGQETQY
TRBJ1-6 TRBV20-1 SAPDRGQTYNSPLH
TRBJ1-2 TRBV20-1 SAISGQGASFGYT
TRBJ2-7 TRBV20-1 SARELAGGKYEQY
TRBJ2-1 TRBV3-1 ASSQSRILGDEQF
TRBJ1-3 TRBV7-3 ASSLLAGRAGNTIY
TRBJ2-3 TRBV12-3/TRBV12-4 ASSLVAQGNTQY
TRBJ2-1 TRBV29-1 SSRGPSYNEQF
TRBJ2-3 TRBV10-3 AISLAGVADTQY
TRBJ2-2 TRBV7-2 ASREGTNTGELF
TRBJ1-1 TRBV5-1 ASSQTGETEAF
TRBJ1-1 TRBV7-9 ASSLGQQTTEAF
TRBJ2-7 TRBV14 ASTPPGRGPYEQY
TRBJ1-5 TRBV7-2 ASSLSPSGQPQH
TRBJ2-5 TRBV20-1 SAKGEAVGETQY